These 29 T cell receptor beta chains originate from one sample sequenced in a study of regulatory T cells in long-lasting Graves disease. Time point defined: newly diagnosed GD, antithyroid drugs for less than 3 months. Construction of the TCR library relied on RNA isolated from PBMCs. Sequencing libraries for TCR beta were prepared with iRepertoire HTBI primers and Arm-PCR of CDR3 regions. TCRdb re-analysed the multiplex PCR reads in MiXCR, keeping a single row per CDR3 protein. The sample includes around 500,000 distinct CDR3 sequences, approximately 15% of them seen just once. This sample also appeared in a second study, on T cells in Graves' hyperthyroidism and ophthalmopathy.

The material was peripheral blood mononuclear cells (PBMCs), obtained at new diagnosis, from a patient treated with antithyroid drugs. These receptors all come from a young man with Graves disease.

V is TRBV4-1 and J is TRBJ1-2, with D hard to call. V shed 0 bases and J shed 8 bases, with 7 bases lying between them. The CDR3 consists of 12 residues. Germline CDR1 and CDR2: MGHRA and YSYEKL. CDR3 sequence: CASSQDARGYTF. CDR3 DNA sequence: TGCGCCAGCAGCCAAGACGCTAGGGGCTACACCTTC.

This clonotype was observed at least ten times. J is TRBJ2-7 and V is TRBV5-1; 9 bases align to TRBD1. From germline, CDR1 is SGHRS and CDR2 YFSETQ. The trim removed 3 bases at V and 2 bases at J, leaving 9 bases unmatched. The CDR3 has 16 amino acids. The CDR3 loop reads CASSSGSGTGPYEQYF. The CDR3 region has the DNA TGCGCCAGCAGCTCCGGATCCGGGACAGGGCCCTACGAGCAGTACTTC.

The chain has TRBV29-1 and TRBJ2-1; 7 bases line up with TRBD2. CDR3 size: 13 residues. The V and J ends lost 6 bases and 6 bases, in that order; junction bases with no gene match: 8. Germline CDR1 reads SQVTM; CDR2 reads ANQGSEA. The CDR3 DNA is TGCAGCGTCGATATGACTAGCTCCAATGAGCAGTTCTTC. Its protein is CSVDMTSSNEQFF.

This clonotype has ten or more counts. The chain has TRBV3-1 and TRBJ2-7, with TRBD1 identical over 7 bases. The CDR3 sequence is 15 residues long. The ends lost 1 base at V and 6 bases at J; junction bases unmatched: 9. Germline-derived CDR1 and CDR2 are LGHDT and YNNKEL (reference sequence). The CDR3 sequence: CASSQVGTGVFEQYF. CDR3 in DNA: TGTGCCAGCAGCCAAGTGGGCACAGGGGTGTTCGAGCAGTACTTC.

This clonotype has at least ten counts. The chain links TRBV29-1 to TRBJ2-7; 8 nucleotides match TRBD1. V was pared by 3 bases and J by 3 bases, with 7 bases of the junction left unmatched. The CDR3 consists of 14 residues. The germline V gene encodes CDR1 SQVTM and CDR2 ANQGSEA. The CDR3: CSVETTGGNYEQYF. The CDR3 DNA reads TGCAGCGTTGAGACTACAGGGGGAAACTACGAGCAGTACTTC.

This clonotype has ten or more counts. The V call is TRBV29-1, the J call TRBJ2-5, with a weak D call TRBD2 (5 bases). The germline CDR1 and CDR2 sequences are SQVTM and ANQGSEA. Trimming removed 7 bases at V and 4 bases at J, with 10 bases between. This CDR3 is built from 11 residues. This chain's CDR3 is CSGGSGETQYF. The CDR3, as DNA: TGCAGCGGTGGGAGCGGAGAGACCCAGTACTTC.

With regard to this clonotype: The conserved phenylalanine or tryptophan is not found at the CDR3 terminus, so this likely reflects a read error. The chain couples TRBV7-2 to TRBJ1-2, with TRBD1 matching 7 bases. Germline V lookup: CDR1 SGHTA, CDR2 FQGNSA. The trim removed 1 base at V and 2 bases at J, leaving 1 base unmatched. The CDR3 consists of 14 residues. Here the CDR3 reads CASSLGTGNYGYTS. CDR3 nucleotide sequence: TGTGCCAGCAGCTTAGGGACAGGAAACTATGGCTACACCTCC.

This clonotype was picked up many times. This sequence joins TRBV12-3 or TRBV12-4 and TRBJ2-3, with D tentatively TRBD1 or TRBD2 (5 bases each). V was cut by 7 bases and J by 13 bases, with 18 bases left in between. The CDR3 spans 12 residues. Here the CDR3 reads CASTLYGDQKYF. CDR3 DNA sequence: TGTGCCAGCACCCTTTATGGGGACCAGAAGTATTTT.

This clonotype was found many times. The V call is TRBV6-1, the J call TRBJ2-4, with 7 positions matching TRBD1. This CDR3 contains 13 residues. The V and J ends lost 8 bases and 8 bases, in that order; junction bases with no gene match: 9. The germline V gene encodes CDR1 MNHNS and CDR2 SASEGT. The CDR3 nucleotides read TGTGCCAGCCTGAGACAGGGTGGGGACATTCAGTACTTC. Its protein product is CASLRQGGDIQYF.

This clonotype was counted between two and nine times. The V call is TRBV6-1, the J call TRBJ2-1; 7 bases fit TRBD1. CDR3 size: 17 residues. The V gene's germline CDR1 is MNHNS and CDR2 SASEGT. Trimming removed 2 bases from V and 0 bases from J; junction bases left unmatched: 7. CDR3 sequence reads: CASSEQGVMSSYNEQFF. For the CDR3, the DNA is TGTGCCAGCAGTGAACAGGGGGTAATGAGCTCCTACAATGAGCAGTTCTTC.

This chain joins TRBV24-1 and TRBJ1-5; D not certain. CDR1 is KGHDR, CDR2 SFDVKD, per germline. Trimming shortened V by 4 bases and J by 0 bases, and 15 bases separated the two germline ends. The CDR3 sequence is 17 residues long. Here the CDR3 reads CATSDSRSRDSNQPQHF. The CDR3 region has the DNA TGTGCCACCAGTGACTCTAGGTCCCGGGATAGCAATCAGCCCCAGCATTTT.

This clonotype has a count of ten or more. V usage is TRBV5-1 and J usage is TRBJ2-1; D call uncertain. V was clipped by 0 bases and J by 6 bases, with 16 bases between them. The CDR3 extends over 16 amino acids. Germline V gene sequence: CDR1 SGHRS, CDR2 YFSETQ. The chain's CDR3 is CASSLGSEWAGNEQFF. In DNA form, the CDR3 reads TGCGCCAGCAGCTTGGGCTCGGAGTGGGCAGGCAATGAGCAGTTCTTC.

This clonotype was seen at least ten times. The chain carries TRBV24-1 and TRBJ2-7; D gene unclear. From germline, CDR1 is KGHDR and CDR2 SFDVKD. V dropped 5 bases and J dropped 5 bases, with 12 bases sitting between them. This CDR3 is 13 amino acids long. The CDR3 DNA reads TGTGCCACCAGTGGGGTTCTGGCGGACGAGCAGTACTTC. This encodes CATSGVLADEQYF.

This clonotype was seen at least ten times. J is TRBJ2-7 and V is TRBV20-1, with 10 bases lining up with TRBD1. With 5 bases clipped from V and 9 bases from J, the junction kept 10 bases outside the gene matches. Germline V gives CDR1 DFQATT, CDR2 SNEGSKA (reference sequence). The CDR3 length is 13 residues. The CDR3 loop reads CSAPGTGELGQYF. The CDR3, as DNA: TGCAGTGCTCCCGGGACAGGGGAACTTGGGCAGTACTTC.

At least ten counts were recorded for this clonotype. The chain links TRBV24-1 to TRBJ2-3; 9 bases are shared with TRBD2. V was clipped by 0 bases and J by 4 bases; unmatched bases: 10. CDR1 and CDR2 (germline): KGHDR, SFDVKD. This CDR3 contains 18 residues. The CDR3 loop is CATSDLKGASGISDTQYF. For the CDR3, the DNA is TGTGCCACCAGTGATTTGAAAGGGGCTAGCGGGATTTCAGATACGCAGTATTTT.

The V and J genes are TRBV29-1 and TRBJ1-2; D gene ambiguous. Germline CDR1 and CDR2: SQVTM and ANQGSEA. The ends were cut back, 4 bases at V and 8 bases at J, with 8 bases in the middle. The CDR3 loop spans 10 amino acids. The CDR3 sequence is CSVVVGGYTF. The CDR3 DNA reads TGCAGCGTTGTTGTGGGGGGCTACACCTTC.

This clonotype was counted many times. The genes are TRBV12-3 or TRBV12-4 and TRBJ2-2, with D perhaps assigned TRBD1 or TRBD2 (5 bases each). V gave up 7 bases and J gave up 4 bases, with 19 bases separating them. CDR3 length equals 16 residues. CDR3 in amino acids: CASKGRAEVPTGELFF. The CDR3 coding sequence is TGTGCCAGCAAGGGGCGGGCAGAAGTTCCCACCGGGGAGCTGTTTTTT.

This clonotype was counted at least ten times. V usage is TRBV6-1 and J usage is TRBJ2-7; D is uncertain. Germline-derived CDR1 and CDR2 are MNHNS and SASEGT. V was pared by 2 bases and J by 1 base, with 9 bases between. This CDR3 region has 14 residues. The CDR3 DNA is TGTGCCAGCAGTGAAACGGCAGGATCCTACGAGCAGTACTTC. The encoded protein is CASSETAGSYEQYF.

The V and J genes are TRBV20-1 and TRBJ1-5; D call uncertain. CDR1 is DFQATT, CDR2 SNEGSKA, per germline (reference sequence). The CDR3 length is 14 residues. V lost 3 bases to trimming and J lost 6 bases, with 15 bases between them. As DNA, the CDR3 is TGCAGTGCTAGGGCTCCATCGACTCCTCAGCCCCAGCATTTT. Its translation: CSARAPSTPQPQHF.

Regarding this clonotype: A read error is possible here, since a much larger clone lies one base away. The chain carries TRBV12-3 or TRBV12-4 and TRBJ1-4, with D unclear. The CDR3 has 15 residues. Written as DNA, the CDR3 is TGTGCCAGCAGTTACCGAGTCGCAACTAATGAAAAACTGCTTTTT. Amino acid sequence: CASSYRVATNEKLLF.

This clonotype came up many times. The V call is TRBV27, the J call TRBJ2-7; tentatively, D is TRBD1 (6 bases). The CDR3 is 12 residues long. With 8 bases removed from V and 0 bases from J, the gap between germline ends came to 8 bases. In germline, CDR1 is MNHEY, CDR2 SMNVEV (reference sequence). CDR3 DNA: TGTGCCAGCCGGGACAACTCCTACGAGCAGTACTTC. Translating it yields CASRDNSYEQYF.

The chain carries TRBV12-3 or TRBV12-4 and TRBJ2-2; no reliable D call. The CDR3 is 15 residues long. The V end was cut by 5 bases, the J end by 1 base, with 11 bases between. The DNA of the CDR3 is TGTGCCAGCAGTCCCCCCCTAGTGAACACCGGGGAGCTGTTTTTT. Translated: CASSPPLVNTGELFF.

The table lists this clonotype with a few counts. CDR3 DNA: TGCAGCGGCCGCTTAGGGGGGAGCACAGATACGCAGTATTTT. Its translation: CSGRLGGSTDTQYF. The genes are TRBV29-1 and TRBJ2-3; the D call may be TRBD1 or TRBD2 (6 bases each). V shed 7 bases and J shed 0 bases, with 14 bases lying between them. Germline lookup yields CDR1 SQVTM and CDR2 ANQGSEA. The CDR3 loop spans 14 amino acids.

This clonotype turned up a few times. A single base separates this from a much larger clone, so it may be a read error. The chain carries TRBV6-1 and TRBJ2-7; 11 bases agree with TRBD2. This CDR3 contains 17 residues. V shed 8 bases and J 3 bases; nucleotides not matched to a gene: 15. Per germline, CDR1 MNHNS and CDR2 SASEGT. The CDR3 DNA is TGTGCCAGCTTACAGACTAGCGGGATCCTATCCCTCTACGAGCAGTACTTC. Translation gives CASLQTSGILSLYEQYF.

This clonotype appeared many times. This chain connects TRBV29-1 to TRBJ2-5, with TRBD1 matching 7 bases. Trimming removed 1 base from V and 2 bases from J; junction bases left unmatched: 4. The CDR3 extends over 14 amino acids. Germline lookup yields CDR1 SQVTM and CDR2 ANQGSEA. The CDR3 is CSVEADRVQETQYF. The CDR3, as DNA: TGCAGCGTTGAAGCCGACAGGGTACAAGAGACCCAGTACTTC.

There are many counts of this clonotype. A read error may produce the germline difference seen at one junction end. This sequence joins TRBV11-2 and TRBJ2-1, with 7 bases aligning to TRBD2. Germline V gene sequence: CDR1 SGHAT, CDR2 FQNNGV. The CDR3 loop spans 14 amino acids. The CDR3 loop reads CASSLGASGNEQFF. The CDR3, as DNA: TGTGCCAGCAGTTTAGGAGCTAGCGGCAATGAGCAGTTCTTC.

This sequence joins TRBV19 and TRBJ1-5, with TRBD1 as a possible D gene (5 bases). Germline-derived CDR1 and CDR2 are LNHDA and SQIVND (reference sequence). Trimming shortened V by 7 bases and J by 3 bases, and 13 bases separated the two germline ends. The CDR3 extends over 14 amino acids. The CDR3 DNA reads TGTGCCAGTAAAACAGGAGCCATCAATCAGCCCCAGCATTTT. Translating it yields CASKTGAINQPQHF.

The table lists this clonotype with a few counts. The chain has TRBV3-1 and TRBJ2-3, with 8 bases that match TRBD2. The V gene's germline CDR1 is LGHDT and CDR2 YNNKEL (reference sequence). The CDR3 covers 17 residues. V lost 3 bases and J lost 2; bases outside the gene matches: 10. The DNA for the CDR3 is TGTGCCAGCAGCCATGTCGGTAGCGGGATTTTCACAGATACGCAGTATTTT. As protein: CASSHVGSGIFTDTQYF.

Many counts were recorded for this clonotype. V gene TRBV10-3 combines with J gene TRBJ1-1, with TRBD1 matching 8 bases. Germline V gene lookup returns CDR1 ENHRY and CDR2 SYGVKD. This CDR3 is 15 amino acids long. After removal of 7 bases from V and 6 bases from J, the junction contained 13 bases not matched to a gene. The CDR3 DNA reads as TGTGCCATCATGGAGACAGGGGCTAGAAACGCTGAAGCTTTCTTT. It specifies CAIMETGARNAEAFF.